This T cell receptor beta chain stems from a study of Ad26.COV2.S vaccination and SARS-CoV-2 variants. Looking at the study overall: This donor came from the COV1001 trial of Ad26.COV2.S.

Treatment noted: around 19 received Ad26.COV2.S at low or high dose, single or two shots; 5 received placebo; per-sample allocation not given. It was on day 63 after the first vaccine or placebo injection that samples were taken. Clones were sequenced by immunoSEQ multiplex PCR, and TCRdb holds only the in-frame ones, with some missing. Here the sample spans around 300,000 clones, about nine tenths being singletons. Study results and caveats: There was reportedly substantial breadth in spike-specific CD8+ and CD4+ T cell responses after vaccination. Non-spike TCR breadth was similar in vaccine and placebo recipients.

The CDR3 is 13 residues long. With 7 bases removed from V and 10 bases from J, the gap between germline ends came to 19 bases. Germline-derived CDR1 and CDR2 are LNHDA and SQIVND (reference sequence). Of note for this clone: The target antigen is unknown.

The TCR originated in a person between 18 and 65 years old who received the Ad26.COV2.S COVID-19 vaccine or a placebo. The V and J genes are TRBV19 and TRBJ1-1; D is unresolved. The sequencing used peripheral blood, collected in a trial of Ad26.COV2.S vaccine versus placebo. In nucleotides, the CDR3 is TGTGCCAGTACCCCAACGGCTGAATATACAGCTTTCTTT. This translates into CASTPTAEYTAFF.